This passage covers 18 T cell receptor beta chains from one sample sequenced in a study of T cell repertoires in cytomegalovirus infection. TCRdb recomputed calls from the reads with MiXCR, one row per CDR3 protein. The sample shows a few hundred thousand distinct CDR3 sequences, approximately 14% of them seen only once. The sample was PBMCs. These receptors originate from a human donor in good health (CMV status not recorded). Some clones in this sample may be carry-over from other donors' samples.

This clonotype was observed a single time. This chain's CDR3 is CASSLSRILSYEQYF. The CDR3 region has the DNA TGTGCCAGCAGTTTATCCAGGATCCTCTCCTACGAGCAGTACTTC. This chain links TRBV28 with TRBJ2-7; D is unresolved. V was clipped by 1 base and J by 0 bases, with 10 bases between them. The CDR3 totals 15 residues. Germline values: CDR1 MDHEN, CDR2 SYDVKM.

This clonotype has ten or more counts. The V and J genes are TRBV19 and TRBJ1-1, with TRBD1 identical over 7 bases. CDR1 and CDR2 (germline): LNHDA, SQIVND (reference sequence). CDR3 size: 14 residues. The junction had 6 bases not matched to a gene; V was cut back by 7 bases and J by 1 base. CDR3 in amino acids: CASMQDRRNTEAFF. CDR3 DNA: TGTGCCAGTATGCAGGACAGGAGGAACACTGAAGCTTTCTTT.

This clonotype has ten or more counts. The rearrangement links TRBV7-8 to TRBJ1-1; D is unclear. The CDR3 runs to 13 residues. Trimming took off 1 base at V and 5 bases at J, with 8 bases between the two ends. Germline CDR1 and CDR2: SGHVS and FQNEAQ. The CDR3, as DNA: TGTGCCAGCAGCTTAGTCAGCGAGACTGAAGCTTTCTTT. Its protein product is CASSLVSETEAFF.

This clonotype was counted ten times or more. The chain has TRBV7-2 and TRBJ1-1; 12 positions agree with TRBD1. This CDR3 is built from 19 residues. Germline loops: CDR1 SGHTA, CDR2 FQGNSA. The trim removed 2 bases at V and 1 base at J, leaving 11 bases unmatched. CDR3 loop: CASSLISPGQGAGNTEAFF. CDR3 DNA: TGTGCCAGCAGCTTAATAAGCCCGGGACAGGGGGCCGGGAACACTGAAGCTTTCTTT.

This clonotype was detected ten times or more. The gene calls are TRBV18 and TRBJ1-2; D perhaps matches TRBD1 (5 bases). The length of the CDR3 is 13 residues. V lost 2 bases and J lost 8, with 12 bases in between. In germline, CDR1 is KGHSH, CDR2 LQKENI. In DNA, the CDR3 is TGTGCCAGCTCACCATCTAGGGACCACGGCTACACCTTC. It codes for CASSPSRDHGYTF. The entire variable domain, with the rest obtained from reference TRBV18 and TRBJ1-2, is as follows: NAGVMQNPRHLVRRRGQEARLRCSPMKGHSHVYWYRQLPEEGLKFMVYLQKENIIDESGMPKERFSAEFPKEGPSILRIQQVVRGDSAAYFCASSPSRDHGYTFGSGTRLTVV.

This clonotype appeared a few times. The chain combines TRBV5-1 with TRBJ2-1, with D hard to call. The CDR3 spans 13 residues. Germline CDR1 and CDR2: SGHRS and YFSETQ. The ends were cut back, 3 bases at V and 5 bases at J, with 9 bases in the middle. The CDR3 DNA reads as TGCGCCAGCAGCTCCGGGTTCCACAATGAGCAGTTCTTC. It codes for CASSSGFHNEQFF.

In its sample, this clonotype was seen a few times. The rearrangement links TRBV15 to TRBJ2-1; 9 positions match TRBD1. In germline, CDR1 is LNHNV, CDR2 YYDKDF (reference sequence). J was trimmed by 14 bases and V by 5 bases; bases with no gene match: 4. The CDR3 is made up of 11 amino acids. The CDR3 DNA reads as TGTGCCACCAGCGGGGGGACAGGGAAGTTCTTC. It is translated as CATSGGTGKFF. Filled out from reference TRBV15 and TRBJ2-1, the complete variable domain reads DAMVIQNPRYQVTQFGKPVTLSCSQTLNHNVMYWYQQKSSQAPKLLFHYYDKDFNNEADTPDNFQSRRPNTSFCFLDIRSPGLGDTAMYLCATSGGTGKFFGPGTRLTVL.

The rearrangement joins TRBV28 to TRBJ2-1; no clear D. CDR3 length equals 16 residues. Germline CDR1 is MDHEN and CDR2 is SYDVKM. The V and J ends lost 1 base and 8 bases respectively, with 18 bases between them. CDR3 sequence (DNA): TGTGCCAGCAGTTTATCGAGGAGTGATGCTCAGTATGAGCAGTTCTTC. Its protein is CASSLSRSDAQYEQFF.

The gene calls are TRBV5-6 and TRBJ2-5, with D possibly being TRBD2 (6 bases). Trimming removed 4 bases from V and 2 bases from J, with 18 bases in between. The V gene's germline CDR1 is SGHDT and CDR2 YYEEEE. This CDR3 is 16 amino acids long. CDR3 nucleotides: TGTGCCAGCAGCCCCCCGGGGTTGGGGGGTCAAGAGACCCAGTACTTC. This translates into CASSPPGLGGQETQYF.

The chain uses TRBV15 and TRBJ2-1; TRBD1 aligns across 11 bases. Trimming removed 2 bases from V and 5 bases from J; junction bases left unmatched: 2. The CDR3 sequence is 15 residues long. Looked up from germline, CDR1 is LNHNV and CDR2 is YYDKDF (reference sequence). The CDR3 nucleotides are TGTGCCACCAGCAGACCGGGACAGGGGGACAATGAGCAGTTCTTC. Protein sequence: CATSRPGQGDNEQFF.

This clonotype has a count of ten or more. The chain has TRBV7-2 and TRBJ1-2; D is uncertain. Germline values: CDR1 SGHTA, CDR2 FQGNSA. Trimming removed 4 bases at V and 5 bases at J, with 17 bases between. The CDR3 has 15 residues. CDR3 protein: CASSSPRANQYGYTF. The CDR3 nucleotides read TGTGCCAGCAGCTCCCCCCGGGCTAATCAGTATGGCTACACCTTC.

The V call is TRBV12-3 or TRBV12-4, the J call TRBJ1-3; D is undetermined. The CDR3 runs 13 residues. The germline V and J ends were trimmed by 5 bases and 0 bases, with 5 bases remaining between them. CDR3 in amino acids: CASSPDSGNTIYF. CDR3 coding DNA: TGTGCCAGCAGTCCCGACTCTGGAAACACCATATATTTT.

This clonotype was counted only a few times. V usage is TRBV19 and J usage is TRBJ1-1; TRBD1 aligns across 7 bases. The CDR3 totals 14 residues. V shed 8 bases and J 5 bases; nucleotides not matched to a gene: 11. Germline lookup yields CDR1 LNHDA and CDR2 SQIVND (reference sequence). The CDR3 DNA is TGTGCCAGTCTCCGGGACCCAGGGGGGACTGAAGCTTTCTTT. Protein sequence: CASLRDPGGTEAFF.

This clonotype showed up many times. The chain carries TRBV4-3 and TRBJ2-7; 7 bases map to TRBD2. CDR3 length: 17 residues. The V segment lost 0 bases and the J segment 2 bases; nucleotides outside the gene matches: 10. Germline V gene data show CDR1 as LGHNA and CDR2 as YSLEER. The CDR3 here is CASSQDHAGGGTYEQYF. The CDR3 bases are TGCGCCAGCAGCCAAGATCATGCGGGCGGGGGAACCTACGAGCAGTACTTC.

The sample holds many counts of this clonotype. The V and J genes are TRBV14 and TRBJ1-1; TRBD1 might be the D (6 bases). The CDR3 extends over 13 amino acids. V dropped 3 bases and J dropped 2 bases, with 7 bases sitting between them. Germline V gene data show CDR1 as SGHDN and CDR2 as FVKESK. The CDR3 bases are TGTGCCAGCAGCCAGGACAGTAACACTGAAGCTTTCTTT. This sequence encodes CASSQDSNTEAFF.

This clonotype was counted a few times. V is TRBV5-1 and J is TRBJ2-1; D not certain. V was clipped by 2 bases and J by 7 bases, with 16 bases between them. CDR1 and CDR2 from the germline V gene are SGHRS and YFSETQ. The CDR3 has 15 amino acids. The CDR3 region has the DNA TGCGCCAGCAGCTTTAGGTCTTACGACGGAAATGAGCAGTTCTTC. Translating gives CASSFRSYDGNEQFF.

This clonotype was detected a few times. This chain connects TRBV18 to TRBJ2-3; D remains unclear. CDR1 and CDR2 from the germline V gene are KGHSH and LQKENI. The CDR3 runs to 13 residues. The V gene lost 6 bases and the J gene lost 5 bases, with 12 bases spanning the gap. The CDR3 spells CASSPTVGDTQYF. As DNA, the CDR3 is TGTGCCAGCTCTCCTACTGTTGGAGATACGCAGTATTTT. The variable domain in full, with the rest retrieved from reference TRBV18 and TRBJ2-3, is NAGVMQNPRHLVRRRGQEARLRCSPMKGHSHVYWYRQLPEEGLKFMVYLQKENIIDESGMPKERFSAEFPKEGPSILRIQQVVRGDSAAYFCASSPTVGDTQYFGPGTRLTVL.

This clonotype was seen a few times. One end of the junction varies from germline; a read error may be responsible. The chain has TRBV7-7 and TRBJ2-7; 10 bases align to TRBD2. This CDR3 has 15 amino acids. The germline V gene has CDR1 SSHAT and CDR2 FNYEAQ (reference sequence). CDR3 sequence: CASSLDASGSSEQYF. The CDR3 region has the DNA TGTGCTAGCAGCTTAGATGCTAGCGGGAGTTCCGAGCAGTACTTC. Based on the CDR3 plus reference TRBV7-7 and TRBJ2-7, the full variable domain is GAGVSQSPRYKVTKRGQDVTLRCDPISSHATLYWYQQALGQGPEFLTYFNYEAQPDKSGLPSDRFSAERPEGSISTLTIQRTEQRDSAMYRCASSLDASGSSEQYFGPGTRLTVT.